Listed below are T cell receptor beta chains from one sample, sequenced in a study of blood T cells in healthy people across ages. TCRdb processed the 5' RACE reads anew with MiXCR; each CDR3 protein has one entry. The repertoire holds roughly 800,000 distinct CDR3 sequences, 25% seen once, with more than 3% in the top ten. These same data were also listed under a study on T cells of mothers and their children.

The sequenced sample was blood. These receptors were taken from a boy aged 10-17 years in good health. Each CDR3 is given with its conserved first and last residue. A D gene is named only where the DNA matches it firmly. Some rows have no size entry. The others give once, few or many, or a class for an expanded clone.

D gene,clone size,V gene,J gene,CDR3 protein,CDR3 DNA
TRBD1,.,TRBV20-1,TRBJ1-5,CSARRQGVYNQPQHF,TGCAGTGCCCGACGGCAGGGGGTTTACAATCAGCCCCAGCATTTT
.,.,TRBV20-1,TRBJ2-1,CSASPLYNEQFF,TGCAGTGCTAGTCCGCTGTACAATGAGCAGTTCTTC
TRBD1,few,TRBV4-1,TRBJ2-7,CASSQVRRGDRPYEQYF,TGCGCCAGCAGCCAAGTCCGGCGAGGGGACAGACCCTACGAGCAGTACTTC
TRBD1,few,TRBV6-5,TRBJ2-1,CASRTGQGASGEQFF,TGTGCCAGCCGGACAGGGCAGGGGGCGTCAGGTGAGCAGTTCTTC
.,.,TRBV5-5,TRBJ2-7,CASSLDPGRGGEQYF,TGTGCCAGCAGCTTGGATCCCGGCAGGGGGGGCGAGCAGTACTTC
TRBD1,few,TRBV10-3,TRBJ1-5,CAISRDSYNQPQHF,TGTGCCATCAGTAGGGACAGTTACAATCAGCCCCAGCATTTT
TRBD1,.,TRBV29-1,TRBJ2-4,CSVVDRGFDIQYF,TGCAGCGTGGTGGACAGGGGTTTTGACATTCAGTACTTC
TRBD1,few,TRBV15,TRBJ2-7,CATSPGTGGYEQYF,TGTGCCACCAGCCCCGGGACAGGGGGCTACGAGCAGTACTTC
TRBD1,.,TRBV5-1,TRBJ1-4,CASSWGQGREKLFF,TGCGCCAGCAGCTGGGGACAGGGGCGTGAAAAACTGTTTTTT
.,.,TRBV11-3,TRBJ2-2,CASSSFAGPNTGELFF,TGTGCCAGCAGCTCCTTCGCAGGCCCAAACACCGGGGAGCTGTTTTTT
TRBD1,few,TRBV20-1,TRBJ2-5,CSARSGGQETQYF,TGCAGTGCTAGGTCAGGGGGCCAAGAGACCCAGTACTTC
.,.,TRBV18,TRBJ2-7,CASSPTLGRTYEQYF,TGTGCCAGCTCACCAACCTTGGGACGTACCTACGAGCAGTACTTC
.,few,TRBV10-3,TRBJ2-7,CAISRDSVQYF,TGTGCCATCAGCAGGGATAGCGTGCAGTACTTC